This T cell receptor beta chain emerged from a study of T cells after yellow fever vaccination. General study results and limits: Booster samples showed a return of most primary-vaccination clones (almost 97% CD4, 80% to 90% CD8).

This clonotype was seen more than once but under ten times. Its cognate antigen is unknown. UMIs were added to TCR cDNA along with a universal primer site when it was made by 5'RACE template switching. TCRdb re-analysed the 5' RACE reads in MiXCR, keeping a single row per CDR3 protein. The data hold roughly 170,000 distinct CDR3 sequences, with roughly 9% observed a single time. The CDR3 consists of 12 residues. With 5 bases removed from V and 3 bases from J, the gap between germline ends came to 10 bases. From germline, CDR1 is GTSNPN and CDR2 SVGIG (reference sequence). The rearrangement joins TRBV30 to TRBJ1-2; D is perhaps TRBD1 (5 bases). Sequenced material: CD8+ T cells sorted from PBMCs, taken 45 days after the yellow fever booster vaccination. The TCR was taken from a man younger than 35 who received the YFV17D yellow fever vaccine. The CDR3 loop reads CAWAGQYYGYTF. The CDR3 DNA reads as TGTGCCTGGGCAGGGCAATACTATGGCTACACCTTC.